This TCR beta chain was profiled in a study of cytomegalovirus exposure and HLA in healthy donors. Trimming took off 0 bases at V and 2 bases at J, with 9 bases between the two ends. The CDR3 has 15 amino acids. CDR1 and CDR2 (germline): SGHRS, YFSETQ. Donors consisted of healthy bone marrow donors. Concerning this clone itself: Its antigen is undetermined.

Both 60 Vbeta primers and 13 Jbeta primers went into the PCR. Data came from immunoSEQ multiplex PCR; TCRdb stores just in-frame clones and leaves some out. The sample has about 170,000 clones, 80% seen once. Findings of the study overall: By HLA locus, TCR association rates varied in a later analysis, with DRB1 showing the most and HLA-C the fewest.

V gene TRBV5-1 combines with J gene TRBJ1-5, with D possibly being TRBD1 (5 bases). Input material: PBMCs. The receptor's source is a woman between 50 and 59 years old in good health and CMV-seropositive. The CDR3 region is CASSLEGYGNQPQHF. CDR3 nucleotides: TGCGCCAGCAGCTTGGAGGGGTACGGCAATCAGCCCCAGCATTTT.